The entry below describes one T cell receptor beta chain. This specimen comes from a study of blood T cell repertoires in COVID-19. The overall study: Acute-phase and convalescent COVID-19 samples originated in the United States, Italy and Spain. PBMCs, B-cell-depleted T cells, or T cells provided the cDNA or gDNA that made up the material.

V was pared by 2 bases and J by 0 bases, with 14 bases between. This CDR3 spans 16 amino acids. CDR1 and CDR2 (germline): SGDLS, YYNGEE. Per the original methods: Scientists estimated how many nucleated cells there were by amplifying reference gene primers. Generated by immunoSEQ multiplex PCR, the TCRdb table keeps only in-frame clones and is missing some. The V and J calls and clone size are taken from that table; D and trimming were inferred from the DNA. The sample includes over 130,000 clones, around 87% of them seen just once. Sequenced material: peripheral blood. This sequence originates from a human donor in a cohort sampled during active COVID-19. The chain is built from TRBV9 and TRBJ1-1, with D unclear. CDR3 bases: TGTGCCAGCAGCGTCAAACTACCCCCAATGAACACTGAAGCTTTCTTT. Translating gives CASSVKLPPMNTEAFF.